The T cell receptor (beta chain) described here comes from a study of early T cells in non-severe SARS-CoV-2 infection. Study observations and caveats: Anti-spike CD8 responses were favored in VDJdb matching, and private and CD4 specificities were missed.

Each CDR3 protein gets one entry after TCRdb re-called the 5' RACE reads with MiXCR. The sample consists of more than 90,000 distinct CDR3 sequences, 11% of them appearing once. As concerns this clonotype: Antigen: not known.

Sequencing was done on a sample of whole blood. This TCR was sampled from an adult who was a healthcare worker with PCR-confirmed SARS-CoV-2 infection or an uninfected control (not recorded which).

The CDR3 reads CASRQGEATNEKLFF. For the CDR3, the DNA is TGTGCCAGCAGACAGGGGGAAGCAACTAATGAAAAACTGTTTTTT. This chain links TRBV7-2 with TRBJ1-4; 8 bases are shared with TRBD1. V lost 6 bases and J lost 0; bases outside the gene matches: 3. The CDR3 has 15 residues. CDR1 is SGHTA, CDR2 FQGNSA, per germline.